These T cell receptor beta chains were read from a single sample in a study of metastatic and nonmetastatic thyroid tumors. TCRdb re-clonotyped the PCR reads via MiXCR. The table shows some 16,000 clones, with 20% to 30% occurring only once. Sequenced input: tumor tissue. Every receptor here comes from a male donor with papillary thyroid cancer or a benign thyroid nodule (not recorded which). Some clones in this sample may be carry-over from other donors' samples. The CDR3 runs from the conserved cysteine through the conserved F or W. The order of the fields is J gene, clone size, D gene, V gene, CDR3 protein, CDR3 DNA. A D gene is named only where the DNA matches it firmly. The size entry is marked missing in some rows and otherwise reads once, few, many or a size class.

j_call: TRBJ2-3
clone_size: many
d_call: TRBD2
v_call: TRBV12-3/TRBV12-4
cdr3_aa: CASSPRGGAFSADTQYF
cdr3_nt: TGTGCCAGCAGTCCCCGGGGGGGCGCTTTTTCCGCCGATACGCAGTATTTT

j_call: TRBJ2-7
clone_size: .
d_call: .
v_call: TRBV5-5
cdr3_aa: CASSPTGLMSYEQYF
cdr3_nt: TGTGCCAGCAGCCCGACGGGACTGATGTCCTACGAGCAGTACTTC

j_call: TRBJ2-3
clone_size: many
d_call: .
v_call: TRBV5-1
cdr3_aa: CASSSASTDTQYF
cdr3_nt: TGCGCCAGCAGCTCTGCGAGCACAGATACGCAGTATTTT

j_call: TRBJ2-5
clone_size: many
d_call: TRBD2
v_call: TRBV2
cdr3_aa: CASRTGLAGLETQYF
cdr3_nt: TGTGCCAGCAGAACGGGACTAGCGGGGTTAGAGACCCAGTACTTC

j_call: TRBJ2-3
clone_size: .
d_call: TRBD2
v_call: TRBV7-2
cdr3_aa: CASSLSGSSTDTQYF
cdr3_nt: TGTGCCAGCAGCTTAAGCGGGAGCAGCACAGATACGCAGTATTTT

j_call: TRBJ2-3
clone_size: .
d_call: .
v_call: TRBV4-1
cdr3_aa: CASSQDRRASDTQYF
cdr3_nt: TGCGCCAGCAGCCAAGATAGAAGGGCTTCAGATACGCAGTATTTT

j_call: TRBJ1-6
clone_size: large
d_call: .
v_call: TRBV28
cdr3_aa: CASTPPRGPLHF
cdr3_nt: TGTGCCAGCACCCCCCCGCGTGGGCCCCTCCACTTT

j_call: TRBJ1-2
clone_size: .
d_call: TRBD1
v_call: TRBV6-6
cdr3_aa: CASSYSGQWECYTF
cdr3_nt: TGTGCCAGCAGTTACTCGGGACAGTGGGAGTGCTACACCTTC

j_call: TRBJ2-5
clone_size: many
d_call: .
v_call: TRBV28
cdr3_aa: CASSPRGGAEETQYF
cdr3_nt: TGTGCCAGCTCCCCGAGAGGGGGGGCGGAAGAGACCCAGTACTTC

j_call: TRBJ2-7
clone_size: .
d_call: TRBD1
v_call: TRBV9
cdr3_aa: CASSVTGGSYEQYF
cdr3_nt: TGTGCCAGCAGCGTTACAGGGGGCTCCTACGAGCAGTACTTC

j_call: TRBJ1-3
clone_size: many
d_call: .
v_call: TRBV12-3/TRBV12-4
cdr3_aa: CASSFKGFGNTIYF
cdr3_nt: TGTGCCAGCAGTTTTAAAGGGTTTGGAAACACCATATATTTT

j_call: TRBJ2-7
clone_size: medium-sized
d_call: .
v_call: TRBV30
cdr3_aa: CAWRLGDEQYF
cdr3_nt: TGTGCCTGGAGGTTGGGGGACGAGCAGTACTTC

j_call: TRBJ2-2
clone_size: few
d_call: .
v_call: TRBV15
cdr3_aa: CATSRGTDTGYLFF
cdr3_nt: TGTGCCACCAGCAGAGGGACAGACACCGGGTATCTGTTTTTT

j_call: TRBJ1-1
clone_size: .
d_call: TRBD1
v_call: TRBV20-1
cdr3_aa: CSALTGGTEAFF
cdr3_nt: TGCAGTGCGCTGACAGGGGGTACTGAAGCTTTCTTT

j_call: TRBJ2-2
clone_size: .
d_call: .
v_call: TRBV11-1
cdr3_aa: CASSSIRGPHPGELFF
cdr3_nt: TGTGCCAGCAGCTCTATTCGGGGACCTCACCCCGGGGAGCTGTTTTTT

j_call: TRBJ1-1
clone_size: .
d_call: .
v_call: TRBV6-2/TRBV6-3
cdr3_aa: CASTLTPGSMTFF
cdr3_nt: TGTGCCAGCACCCTGACCCCAGGGAGTATGACTTTCTTT

j_call: TRBJ1-4
clone_size: few
d_call: TRBD1
v_call: TRBV12-3/TRBV12-4
cdr3_aa: CASSLLQDRANEKLFF
cdr3_nt: TGTGCCAGTAGTCTGCTTCAGGACAGGGCGAATGAAAAACTGTTTTTT

j_call: TRBJ2-7
clone_size: .
d_call: .
v_call: TRBV11-2
cdr3_aa: CASSLVGSSYEQYF
cdr3_nt: TGTGCCAGCAGCTTAGTGGGCAGCTCATACGAGCAGTACTTC

j_call: TRBJ1-5
clone_size: many
d_call: .
v_call: TRBV20-1
cdr3_aa: CSARFGRVSFYSNQPQHF
cdr3_nt: TGCAGTGCTAGATTTGGCAGAGTAAGCTTCTATAGCAATCAGCCCCAGCATTTT

j_call: TRBJ2-5
clone_size: .
d_call: .
v_call: TRBV20-1
cdr3_aa: CSARGLGGETYYF
cdr3_nt: TGCAGTGCTAGAGGACTAGGAGGAGAGACCTATTACTTC

j_call: TRBJ2-1
clone_size: .
d_call: .
v_call: TRBV20-1
cdr3_aa: CSATVGHYGNEQFF
cdr3_nt: TGCAGTGCTACAGTAGGACATTATGGGAATGAGCAGTTCTTC

j_call: TRBJ2-2
clone_size: many
d_call: TRBD1
v_call: TRBV7-3
cdr3_aa: CASSLGDRNTGELFF
cdr3_nt: TGTGCCAGCAGCCTAGGGGACAGGAACACCGGGGAGCTGTTTTTT

j_call: TRBJ1-1
clone_size: many
d_call: .
v_call: TRBV2
cdr3_aa: CASEVGVHTEAFF
cdr3_nt: TGTGCCAGTGAGGTCGGGGTTCACACTGAAGCTTTCTTT

j_call: TRBJ2-2
clone_size: .
d_call: TRBD2
v_call: TRBV11-2
cdr3_aa: CASSLLAGENTGELFF
cdr3_nt: TGTGCCAGCAGCCTACTAGCGGGAGAGAACACCGGGGAGCTGTTTTTT

j_call: TRBJ1-3
clone_size: medium-sized
d_call: .
v_call: TRBV6-1
cdr3_aa: CASSPKGEANTIYF
cdr3_nt: TGTGCCAGCAGCCCGAAAGGGGAGGCAAACACCATATATTTT

j_call: TRBJ1-2
clone_size: many
d_call: .
v_call: TRBV5-1
cdr3_aa: CASSPQPSLTTYGYTF
cdr3_nt: TGCGCCAGCAGTCCCCAACCCTCCCTCACAACCTATGGCTACACCTTC

j_call: TRBJ2-2
clone_size: .
d_call: .
v_call: TRBV4-2
cdr3_aa: CASIQLSGELFF
cdr3_nt: TGTGCCAGCATCCAACTGAGTGGGGAGCTGTTTTTT

j_call: TRBJ1-1
clone_size: .
d_call: .
v_call: TRBV7-8
cdr3_aa: CASSLVGGTANTEAFF
cdr3_nt: TGTGCCAGCAGCTTAGTGGGGGGGACGGCGAACACTGAAGCTTTCTTT

j_call: TRBJ2-5
clone_size: many
d_call: TRBD1
v_call: TRBV28
cdr3_aa: CASRIQQGAGETQYF
cdr3_nt: TGTGCCAGCCGAATTCAACAGGGGGCTGGAGAGACCCAGTACTTC

j_call: TRBJ2-3
clone_size: medium-sized
d_call: .
v_call: TRBV20-1
cdr3_aa: CSARDRWITDTQYF
cdr3_nt: TGCAGTGCTAGAGACAGGTGGATCACAGATACGCAGTATTTT

j_call: TRBJ1-2
clone_size: few
d_call: .
v_call: TRBV6-1
cdr3_aa: CASRDDRQGGYTF
cdr3_nt: TGTGCCAGCAGGGATGACAGGCAGGGTGGCTACACCTTC

j_call: TRBJ1-1
clone_size: medium-sized
d_call: .
v_call: TRBV11-2
cdr3_aa: CASTDTVNTEAFF
cdr3_nt: TGTGCCAGTACGGACACCGTGAACACTGAAGCTTTCTTT

j_call: TRBJ1-2
clone_size: .
d_call: TRBD1
v_call: TRBV6-5
cdr3_aa: CASSYSLGAGGYGYTF
cdr3_nt: TGTGCCAGCAGTTACTCCCTCGGGGCAGGGGGCTATGGCTACACCTTC

j_call: TRBJ1-2
clone_size: many
d_call: .
v_call: TRBV20-1
cdr3_aa: CSAGVDGYTF
cdr3_nt: TGCAGTGCAGGAGTAGATGGCTACACCTTC

j_call: TRBJ2-7
clone_size: .
d_call: .
v_call: TRBV4-1
cdr3_aa: CASSQDSRNGLVYEQYF
cdr3_nt: TGCGCCAGCAGCCAAGATTCGAGGAACGGACTGGTCTACGAGCAGTACTTC

j_call: TRBJ2-1
clone_size: .
d_call: TRBD1
v_call: TRBV5-1
cdr3_aa: CASSLEQGARSNEQFF
cdr3_nt: TGCGCCAGCAGCTTGGAACAGGGGGCTAGGTCGAATGAGCAGTTCTTC

j_call: TRBJ1-1
clone_size: .
d_call: .
v_call: TRBV5-1
cdr3_aa: CASSLLDSTNTEAFF
cdr3_nt: TGCGCCAGCAGCCTCCTCGACAGTACGAACACTGAAGCTTTCTTT

j_call: TRBJ2-3
clone_size: few
d_call: .
v_call: TRBV27
cdr3_aa: CASSLPGLYTDTQYF
cdr3_nt: TGTGCCAGCAGCCTACCGGGATTATACACAGATACGCAGTATTTT

j_call: TRBJ2-7
clone_size: .
d_call: .
v_call: TRBV14
cdr3_aa: CASNPTGSQRYEQYF
cdr3_nt: TGTGCCAGCAATCCGACCGGGTCCCAGCGCTACGAGCAGTACTTC

j_call: TRBJ2-7
clone_size: .
d_call: .
v_call: TRBV18
cdr3_aa: CASSRGAQTYEQYF
cdr3_nt: TGTGCCAGCTCACGGGGGGCGCAAACCTACGAGCAGTACTTC

j_call: TRBJ1-4
clone_size: .
d_call: .
v_call: TRBV7-9
cdr3_aa: CASSPDLATDNEKLFF
cdr3_nt: TGTGCCAGCAGCCCGGATCTGGCAACTGATAATGAAAAACTGTTTTTT

j_call: TRBJ2-2
clone_size: few
d_call: TRBD2
v_call: TRBV25-1
cdr3_aa: CASSGGISNTGELFF
cdr3_nt: TGTGCCAGCTCGGGGGGTATTTCGAACACCGGGGAACTGTTTTTT

j_call: TRBJ2-1
clone_size: many
d_call: TRBD2
v_call: TRBV7-7
cdr3_aa: CASSFIAGGPYNEQFF
cdr3_nt: TGTGCTAGCAGCTTTATAGCGGGAGGGCCATACAATGAGCAGTTCTTC

j_call: TRBJ2-7
clone_size: few
d_call: TRBD2
v_call: TRBV11-2
cdr3_aa: CASSLDSWGGYEQYF
cdr3_nt: TGTGCCAGCAGCTTAGATAGTTGGGGGGGTTACGAGCAGTACTTC

j_call: TRBJ2-1
clone_size: .
d_call: .
v_call: TRBV7-3
cdr3_aa: CASSYDVGLYNEQFF
cdr3_nt: TGTGCCAGCAGCTACGACGTGGGACTTTACAATGAGCAGTTCTTC

j_call: TRBJ2-3
clone_size: few
d_call: .
v_call: TRBV19
cdr3_aa: CASSAGTQYF
cdr3_nt: TGTGCCAGTAGTGCCGGTACGCAGTATTTT

j_call: TRBJ1-1
clone_size: few
d_call: .
v_call: TRBV28
cdr3_aa: CASSLGDTEAFF
cdr3_nt: TGTGCCAGCAGTTTAGGCGACACTGAAGCTTTCTTT

j_call: TRBJ2-1
clone_size: many
d_call: .
v_call: TRBV7-9
cdr3_aa: CASRPSQGYNEQFF
cdr3_nt: TGTGCCAGCAGACCGAGTCAGGGTTACAATGAGCAGTTCTTC

j_call: TRBJ2-2
clone_size: .
d_call: .
v_call: TRBV19
cdr3_aa: CASSIQDYTGELFF
cdr3_nt: TGTGCCAGTAGTATACAGGACTACACCGGGGAGCTGTTTTTT